This TCR beta chain was documented in a study of T cell responses to AZD1222 COVID-19 vaccine. Broader study findings: Reportedly, nearly half of unique spike TCRs recognized epitopes outside B.1.351/B.1.1.7 mutations.

Sequencing used immunoSEQ multiplex PCR; TCRdb keeps in-frame clones, though not all of them. The table shows roughly 100,000 clones, with about 90% occurring only once. This clone was observed once. Its antigen is still unknown. Germline V gene sequence: CDR1 SEHNR, CDR2 FQNEAQ (reference sequence). With V trimmed by 3 bases and J by 7 bases, 11 bases remained unmatched. This CDR3 has 17 residues. The receptor comes from an adult who received the AZD1222 COVID-19 vaccine. The sequencing here drew on peripheral blood, taken 28 days after the second AZD1222 dose. The V and J genes are TRBV7-9 and TRBJ2-1; 11 nucleotides align to TRBD2. CDR3 sequence (DNA): TGTGCCAGCAGCTTGCCCGCGACTAGCGGGACGCGGAATGAGCAGTTCTTC. Protein sequence: CASSLPATSGTRNEQFF.